This T cell receptor (beta chain) was sequenced in a study of blood T cell repertoires in COVID-19. TCRdb keeps only in-frame clones here, not all; method: immunoSEQ multiplex PCR. The sample includes about 36,000 clones, about 77% of them seen just once. The CDR3 sequence is 13 residues long. Germline CDR1 and CDR2: MRHNA and SNTAGT. The V end was cut by 3 bases, the J end by 5 bases, with 10 bases between. A single count supports this clone. Sequenced: peripheral blood. V is TRBV6-4 and J is TRBJ2-5; perhaps TRBD2 as D (6 bases). This receptor was identified in a man aged 55-75 years with acute or convalescent COVID-19. CDR3 in DNA: TGTGCCAGCAGTGAGCATGCGGGGGAGACCCAGTACTTC. Residues: CASSEHAGETQYF.